A single sample is the source of the 5 T cell receptor beta chains below, sequenced in a study of blood T cell repertoires in COVID-19. Sequencing was performed with immunoSEQ multiplex PCR; in TCRdb, only in-frame clones are kept and a portion is missing. The sample has fewer than 650,000 clones; around nine tenths are singletons. Sequenced: peripheral blood. These TCRs come from a woman between 50 and 59 years old with COVID-19, enrolled during active disease.

J is TRBJ2-4 and V is TRBV4-1, with D hard to call. V lost 0 bases and J lost 6, with 12 bases in between. This CDR3 spans 15 amino acids. Germline V gene lookup returns CDR1 MGHRA and CDR2 YSYEKL. The CDR3 region is CASSQDVAALNIQYF. CDR3 bases: TGCGCCAGCAGCCAAGATGTTGCGGCATTAAACATTCAGTACTTC.

The chain has TRBV29-1 and TRBJ1-1; D not resolved. CDR1 and CDR2 from the germline V gene are SQVTM and ANQGSEA. Trimming stripped 0 bases from V and 7 bases from J, with 12 bases between. The CDR3 extends over 13 amino acids. The CDR3 here is CSVEEGSGYEAFF. CDR3 nucleotides: TGCAGCGTTGAAGAGGGGTCGGGGTATGAAGCTTTCTTT. Looking up the rest from reference TRBV29-1 and TRBJ1-1 gives the full variable domain: SAVISQKPSRDICQRGTSLTIQCQVDSQVTMMFWYRQQPGQSLTLIATANQGSEATYESGFVIDKFPISRPNLTFSTLTVSNMSPEDSSIYLCSVEEGSGYEAFFGQGTRLTVV.

This clone was observed a few times. This chain links TRBV5-1 with TRBJ1-3; TRBD1 matches at 8 bases. CDR1 and CDR2 from the germline V gene are SGHRS and YFSETQ. Trimming at V came to 5 bases and at J to 2 bases, leaving 12 bases not matched to a gene. The CDR3 extends over 17 amino acids. Written as DNA, the CDR3 is TGCGCCAGCAGTCAAACCCCAGGGGGCGCGGCTGGAAACACCATATATTTT. It yields the protein CASSQTPGGAAGNTIYF.

This chain connects TRBV5-6 to TRBJ2-7; D possibly corresponds to TRBD2 (6 bases). The V gene lost 0 bases and the J gene lost 6 bases, with 16 bases spanning the gap. CDR3 length: 15 amino acids. Per germline, CDR1 SGHDT and CDR2 YYEEEE. DNA for the CDR3: TGTGCCAGCAGCTTGGGAGGAGGGGCAATAGGCGAGCAGTACTTC. Residues: CASSLGGGAIGEQYF.

A single count supports this clone. V usage is TRBV9 and J usage is TRBJ2-7, with D perhaps matching TRBD1 (5 bases). The CDR3 has 13 residues. Germline values: CDR1 SGDLS, CDR2 YYNGEE. Deletions cut 7 bases from V and 6 bases from J, with 17 bases between. The CDR3 loop is CASVPSQAGEQYF. The CDR3 coding sequence is TGTGCCAGCGTTCCGTCACAGGCCGGCGAGCAGTACTTC.